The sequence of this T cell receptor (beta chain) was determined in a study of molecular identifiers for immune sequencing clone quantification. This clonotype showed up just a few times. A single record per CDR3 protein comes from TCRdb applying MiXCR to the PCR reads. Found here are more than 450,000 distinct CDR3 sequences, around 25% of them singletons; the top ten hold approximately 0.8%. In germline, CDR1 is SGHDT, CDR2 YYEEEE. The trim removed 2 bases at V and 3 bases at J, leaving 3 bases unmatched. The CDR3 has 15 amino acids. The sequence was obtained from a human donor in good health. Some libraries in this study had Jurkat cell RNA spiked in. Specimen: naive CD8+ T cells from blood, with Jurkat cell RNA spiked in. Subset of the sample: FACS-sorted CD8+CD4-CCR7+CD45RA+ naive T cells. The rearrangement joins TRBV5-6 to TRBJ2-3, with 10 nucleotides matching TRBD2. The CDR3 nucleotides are TGTGCCAGCAGCTTTACTAGCGGGGCAACAGATACGCAGTATTTT. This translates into CASSFTSGATDTQYF.